This TCR beta chain came from a study of blood T cell repertoires in COVID-19. V dropped 3 bases and J dropped 2 bases, with 7 bases sitting between them. Germline V gene data show CDR1 as SGDLS and CDR2 as YYNGEE. The CDR3 is 13 residues long. Clones were sequenced by immunoSEQ multiplex PCR, and TCRdb holds only the in-frame ones, with some missing. The data show about 59,000 clones, 91% seen once. Material for sequencing was peripheral blood. The TCR was taken from a human donor in a cohort sampled during active COVID-19. The chain joins TRBV9 to TRBJ2-3, with D maybe TRBD2 (5 bases). The CDR3 sequence is CASSGGVTDTQYF. The CDR3 DNA reads as TGTGCCAGCAGCGGGGGAGTCACAGATACGCAGTATTTT.